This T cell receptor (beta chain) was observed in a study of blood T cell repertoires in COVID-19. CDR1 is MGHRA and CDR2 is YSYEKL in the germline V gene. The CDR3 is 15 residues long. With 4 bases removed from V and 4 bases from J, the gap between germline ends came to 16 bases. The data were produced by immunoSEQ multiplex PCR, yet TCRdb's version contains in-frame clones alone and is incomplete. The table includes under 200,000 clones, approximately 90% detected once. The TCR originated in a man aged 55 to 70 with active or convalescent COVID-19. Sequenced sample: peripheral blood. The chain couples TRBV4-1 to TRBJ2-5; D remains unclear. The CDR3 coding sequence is TGCGCCAGCAGCCTGGAGTCCGCCGCGGCAGAGACCCAGTACTTC. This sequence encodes CASSLESAAAETQYF.